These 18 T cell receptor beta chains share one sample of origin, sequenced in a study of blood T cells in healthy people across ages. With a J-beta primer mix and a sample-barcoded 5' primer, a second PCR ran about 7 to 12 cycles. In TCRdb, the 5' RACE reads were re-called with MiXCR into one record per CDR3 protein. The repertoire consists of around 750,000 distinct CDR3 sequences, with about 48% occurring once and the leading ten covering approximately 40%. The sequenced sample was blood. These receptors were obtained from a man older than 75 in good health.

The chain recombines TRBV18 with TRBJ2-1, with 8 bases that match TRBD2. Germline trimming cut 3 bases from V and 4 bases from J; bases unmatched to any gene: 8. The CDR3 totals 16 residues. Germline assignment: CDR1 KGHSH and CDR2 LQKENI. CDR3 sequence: CASSPGLAGHYNEQFF. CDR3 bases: TGTGCCAGCTCACCTGGCCTAGCGGGCCATTACAATGAGCAGTTCTTC.

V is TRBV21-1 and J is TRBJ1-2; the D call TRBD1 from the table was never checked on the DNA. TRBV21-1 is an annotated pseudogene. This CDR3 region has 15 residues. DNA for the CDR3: TGTGCCAGCAGCAGAGCTCCCGGGACAAACTATGGCTACACCTTC. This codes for CASSRAPGTNYGYTF.

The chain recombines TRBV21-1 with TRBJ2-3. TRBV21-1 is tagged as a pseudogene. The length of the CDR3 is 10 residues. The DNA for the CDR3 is TGTGCCATCAAGCACAGATACGCGTATTTT. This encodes CAIKHRYAYF.

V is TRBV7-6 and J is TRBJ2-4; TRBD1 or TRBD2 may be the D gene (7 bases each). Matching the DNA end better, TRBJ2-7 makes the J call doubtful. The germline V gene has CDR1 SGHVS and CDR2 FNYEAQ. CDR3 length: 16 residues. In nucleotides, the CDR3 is TGTGCCAGCAGCTTAGCAGTCCAGGGGGGGTCATACGAGCAGTACTTC. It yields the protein CASSLAVQGGSYEQYF.

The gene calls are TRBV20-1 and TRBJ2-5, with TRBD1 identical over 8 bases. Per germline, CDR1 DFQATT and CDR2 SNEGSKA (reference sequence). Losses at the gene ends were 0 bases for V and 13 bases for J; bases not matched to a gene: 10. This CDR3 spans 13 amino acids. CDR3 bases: TGCAGTGCTAGAGAACTCAGGGGGCCCGCCGGGTACTTC. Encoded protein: CSARELRGPAGYF.

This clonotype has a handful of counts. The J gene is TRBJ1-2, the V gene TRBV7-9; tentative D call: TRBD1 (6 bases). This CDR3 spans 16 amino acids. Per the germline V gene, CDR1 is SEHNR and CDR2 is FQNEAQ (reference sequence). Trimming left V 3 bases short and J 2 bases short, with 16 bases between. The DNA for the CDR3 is TGTGCCAGCAGCTTGGACAGCAGCTTCGTAAACTATGGCTACACCTTC. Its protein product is CASSLDSSFVNYGYTF.

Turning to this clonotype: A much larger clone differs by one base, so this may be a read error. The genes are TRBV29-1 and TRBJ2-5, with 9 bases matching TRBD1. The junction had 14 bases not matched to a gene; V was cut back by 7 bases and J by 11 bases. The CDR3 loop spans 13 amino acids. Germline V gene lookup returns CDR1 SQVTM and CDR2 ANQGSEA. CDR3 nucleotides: TGCAGCGCGGGACAGGGCATCTCCTACGGGCAGTACTTC. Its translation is CSAGQGISYGQYF. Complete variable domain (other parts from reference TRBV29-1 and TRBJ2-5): SAVISQKPSRDICQRGTSLTIQCQVDSQVTMMFWYRQQPGQSLTLIATANQGSEATYESGFVIDKFPISRPNLTFSTLTVSNMSPEDSSIYLCSAGQGISYGQYFGPGTRLLVL.

The CDR3 is CASSFTTLASYEQYF. CDR3 bases: TGTGCCAGCAGCTTCACTACGTTAGCCTCCTACGAGCAGTACTTC. The chain combines TRBV13 with TRBJ2-7; D unresolved. V was cut by 3 bases and J by 0 bases, with 12 bases left in between. Germline lookup yields CDR1 PRHDT and CDR2 FYEKMQ (reference sequence). CDR3 length equals 15 residues.

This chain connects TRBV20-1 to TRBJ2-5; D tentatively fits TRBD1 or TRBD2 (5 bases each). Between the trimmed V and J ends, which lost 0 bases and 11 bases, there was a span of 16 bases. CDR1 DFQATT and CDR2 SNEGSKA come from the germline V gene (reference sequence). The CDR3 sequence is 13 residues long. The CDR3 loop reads CSARDREGAGQYF. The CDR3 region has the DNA TGCAGTGCTAGAGATCGGGAAGGGGCAGGGCAGTACTTC.

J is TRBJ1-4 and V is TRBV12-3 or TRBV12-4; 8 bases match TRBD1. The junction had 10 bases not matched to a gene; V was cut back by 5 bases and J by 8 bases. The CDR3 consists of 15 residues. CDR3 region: CASSPSGGAPEKLFF. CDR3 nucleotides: TGTGCCAGCAGTCCTTCAGGGGGCGCCCCCGAAAAACTGTTTTTT.

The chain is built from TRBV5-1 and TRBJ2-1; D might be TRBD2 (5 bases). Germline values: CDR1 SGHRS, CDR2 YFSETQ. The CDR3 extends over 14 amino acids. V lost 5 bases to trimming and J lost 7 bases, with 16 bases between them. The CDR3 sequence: CASRPGSKENEQFF. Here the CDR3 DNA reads TGCGCCAGCAGACCGGGATCAAAGGAGAATGAGCAGTTCTTC. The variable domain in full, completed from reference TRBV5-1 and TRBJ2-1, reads KAGVTQTPRYLIKTRGQQVTLSCSPISGHRSVSWYQQTPGQGLQFLFEYFSETQRNKGNFPGRFSGRQFSNSRSEMNVSTLELGDSALYLCASRPGSKENEQFFGPGTRLTVL.

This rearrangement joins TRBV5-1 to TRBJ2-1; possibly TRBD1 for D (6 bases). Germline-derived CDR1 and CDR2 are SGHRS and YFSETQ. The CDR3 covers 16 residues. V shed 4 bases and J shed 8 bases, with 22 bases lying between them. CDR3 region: CASSRQGSREGDEQFF. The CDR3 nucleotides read TGCGCCAGCAGCCGGCAGGGGTCCCGCGAAGGGGATGAGCAGTTCTTC.

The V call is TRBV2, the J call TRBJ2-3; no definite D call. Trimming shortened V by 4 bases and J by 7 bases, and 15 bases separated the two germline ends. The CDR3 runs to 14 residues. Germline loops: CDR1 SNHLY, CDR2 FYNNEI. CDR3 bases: TGTGCCAGCAGTGCGGGTGGCCCAGGTAATACGCAGTATTTT. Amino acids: CASSAGGPGNTQYF. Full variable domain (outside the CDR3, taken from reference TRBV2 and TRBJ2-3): EPEVTQTPSHQVTQMGQEVILRCVPISNHLYFYWYRQILGQKVEFLVSFYNNEISEKSEIFDDQFSVERPDGSNFTLKIRSTKLEDSAMYFCASSAGGPGNTQYFGPGTRLTVL.

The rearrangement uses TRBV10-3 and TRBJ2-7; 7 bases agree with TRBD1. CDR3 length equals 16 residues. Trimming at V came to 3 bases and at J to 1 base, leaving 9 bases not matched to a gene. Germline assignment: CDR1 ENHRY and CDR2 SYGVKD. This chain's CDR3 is CAISDPGQERSYEQYF. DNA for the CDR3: TGTGCCATCAGTGACCCAGGACAGGAAAGATCCTACGAGCAGTACTTC.

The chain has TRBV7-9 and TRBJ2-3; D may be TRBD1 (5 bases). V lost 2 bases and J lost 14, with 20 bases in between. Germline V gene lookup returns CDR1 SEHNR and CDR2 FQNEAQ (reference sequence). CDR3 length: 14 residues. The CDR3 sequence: CASSLSLGHRYAYF. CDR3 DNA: TGTGCCAGCAGCTTATCCTTGGGGCACAGATACGCGTATTTT.

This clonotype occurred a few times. CDR3 in amino acids: CATSDASGMAYNEQFF. CDR3 nucleotides: TGTGCCACCAGTGACGCTAGCGGTATGGCCTACAATGAGCAGTTCTTC. The chain joins TRBV24-1 to TRBJ2-1; 7 nucleotides line up with TRBD2. The V and J ends lost 4 bases and 2 bases, in that order; junction bases with no gene match: 7. The CDR3 totals 16 residues. CDR1 is KGHDR and CDR2 is SFDVKD in the germline V gene.

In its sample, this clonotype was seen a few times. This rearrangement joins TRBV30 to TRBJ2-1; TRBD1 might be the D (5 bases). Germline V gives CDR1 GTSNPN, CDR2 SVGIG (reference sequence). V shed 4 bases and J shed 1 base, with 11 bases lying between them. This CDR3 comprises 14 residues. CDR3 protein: CAWMRQGSYNEQFF. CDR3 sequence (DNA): TGTGCCTGGATGAGGCAGGGATCCTACAATGAGCAGTTCTTC.

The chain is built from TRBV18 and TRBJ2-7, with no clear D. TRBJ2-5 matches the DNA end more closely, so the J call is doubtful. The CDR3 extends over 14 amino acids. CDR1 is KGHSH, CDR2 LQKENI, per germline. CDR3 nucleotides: TGTGCCAGCTCACCAGGGGAAGTGGGAGAGACCCAGTACTTC. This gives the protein CASSPGEVGETQYF.